This T cell receptor beta chain was captured by sequencing in a study of cytomegalovirus exposure and HLA in healthy donors. On the study more broadly: Early release data held 75 million to 100 million unique TCRs from HLA-typed donors.

The PCR used 60 Vbeta and 13 Jbeta primers. The protocol was immunoSEQ multiplex PCR, while the TCRdb copy is restricted to in-frame clones and leaves out a portion. Of under 200,000 clones in the sample, 68% were seen once. The donors gave bone marrow, and they were healthy. The CDR3 extends over 15 amino acids. Germline V gene lookup returns CDR1 PRHDT and CDR2 FYEKMQ (reference sequence). The ends were cut back, 4 bases at V and 5 bases at J, with 17 bases in the middle. This receptor was taken from a woman aged 40 to 55 in good health and CMV-seropositive. The chain carries TRBV13 and TRBJ1-1, with D possibly matching TRBD1 (6 bases). Sequencing used PBMCs. This chain's CDR3 is CASSSGAGSETEAFF. The CDR3 nucleotides are TGTGCCAGCAGCTCAGGGGCCGGTTCGGAGACTGAAGCTTTCTTT.